The 30 T cell receptor beta chains in this list originate from one sample, sequenced in a study of blood T cell repertoires in COVID-19. The assay was immunoSEQ multiplex PCR, and TCRdb's table has in-frame clones only and misses some. Of tens of thousands of clones in the sample, roughly four fifths were seen once. The sequencing sample was made of peripheral blood. These receptors all stem from an elderly man with acute or convalescent COVID-19.

Only a few counts were recorded for this clone. The V call is TRBV4-3, the J call TRBJ2-1; D unresolved. The germline V gene encodes CDR1 LGHNA and CDR2 YSLEER. The CDR3 runs 15 residues. Trimming shortened V by 1 base and J by 0 bases, and 7 bases separated the two germline ends. The DNA for the CDR3 is TGCGCCAGCAGCCAAGGTCTCTCCTCCTACAATGAGCAGTTCTTC. This encodes CASSQGLSSYNEQFF.

The chain recombines TRBV28 with TRBJ1-4; 11 bases agree with TRBD1. This CDR3 contains 14 residues. Unmatched junction bases numbered 1, after V lost 4 bases and J lost 6 bases. The V gene's germline CDR1 is MDHEN and CDR2 SYDVKM. The CDR3 spells CASSSGQGDEKLFF. As DNA, the CDR3 is TGTGCCAGCAGTTCGGGACAGGGGGATGAAAAACTGTTTTTT.

This sequence joins TRBV4-3 and TRBJ2-2; tentative D call: TRBD2 (6 bases). CDR1 is LGHNA, CDR2 YSLEER, per germline. The V end lost 4 bases, the J end lost 2 bases, and 14 bases lay between the germline ends. There are 16 residues in the CDR3. The CDR3 DNA reads as TGCGCCAGCAGCCCCACCGGGACTCTCAACACCGGGGAGCTGTTTTTT. This translates into CASSPTGTLNTGELFF.

V and J are TRBV10-3 and TRBJ1-1; 7 positions agree with TRBD1. The CDR3 sequence is 13 residues long. V shed 11 bases and J 0 bases; nucleotides not matched to a gene: 6. Germline loops: CDR1 ENHRY, CDR2 SYGVKD. CDR3 DNA sequence: TGTGCCGGCAGGACAGGACTGAACACTGAAGCTTTCTTT. This codes for CAGRTGLNTEAFF.

In nucleotides, the CDR3 is TGCGCCAGCAGCTTGGACCATCTGGCGGGAGATATCGATGAGCAGTTCTTC. This sequence encodes CASSLDHLAGDIDEQFF. The rearrangement uses TRBV5-1 and TRBJ2-1, with TRBD2 matching 7 bases. Trimming removed 0 bases from V and 8 bases from J; junction bases left unmatched: 14. CDR1 is SGHRS, CDR2 YFSETQ, per germline. The length of the CDR3 is 17 residues.

The gene calls are TRBV6-5 and TRBJ1-5; D is undetermined. The CDR3 totals 16 residues. Trimming cost V 4 bases and J 6 bases, with 19 bases left between them. The germline V gene has CDR1 MNHEY and CDR2 SVGAGI. This CDR3 reads CASSSNRGGSGQPQHF. CDR3 in DNA: TGTGCCAGCAGTTCCAATCGCGGAGGCTCTGGTCAGCCCCAGCATTTT.

The J gene is TRBJ2-7, the V gene TRBV3-1 (or the pseudogene TRBV3-2), with D possibly being TRBD2 (6 bases). The CDR3 extends over 15 amino acids. Trimming pared 4 bases from V and 3 bases from J, leaving 16 bases between. CDR1 and CDR2 from the germline V gene are LGHDT and YNNKEL (reference sequence). For the CDR3, the DNA is TGTGCCAGCAGCCCCCCCGGGCGGGATAGCTACGAGCAGTACTTC. Translation gives CASSPPGRDSYEQYF.

The V call is TRBV18, the J call TRBJ2-5; 9 bases are a match to TRBD2. The CDR3 is 16 residues long. Germline lookup yields CDR1 KGHSH and CDR2 LQKENI. V lost 3 bases and J lost 1; bases outside the gene matches: 6. CDR3 in amino acids: CASSPQAGGSQETQYF. In DNA form, the CDR3 reads TGTGCCAGCTCACCCCAAGCGGGAGGTTCCCAAGAGACCCAGTACTTC.

The chain uses TRBV30 and TRBJ2-5, with 7 bases matching TRBD2. CDR3 size: 12 residues. In germline, CDR1 is GTSNPN, CDR2 SVGIG (reference sequence). The V and J ends lost 7 bases and 1 base, in that order; junction bases with no gene match: 3. CDR3 sequence reads: CAYGLVQETQYF. DNA for the CDR3: TGTGCCTATGGACTAGTCCAAGAGACCCAGTACTTC.

The count of this clone is one. The chain recombines TRBV7-8 with TRBJ1-4, with TRBD1 matching over 9 bases. CDR1 is SGHVS, CDR2 FQNEAQ, per germline. The CDR3 runs 15 residues. Trimming cost V 5 bases and J 6 bases; bases outside gene matches: 7. The CDR3 spells CASSTHRGQDEKLFF. The DNA of the CDR3 is TGTGCCAGCAGCACCCACAGGGGGCAGGATGAAAAACTGTTTTTT.

A single count supports this clone. DNA for the CDR3: TGTGCCAGTAGAGCGGGGGATACGCAGTATTTT. It encodes CASRAGDTQYF. The chain couples TRBV19 to TRBJ2-3, with 7 bases aligning to TRBD2. The trim removed 6 bases at V and 6 bases at J, leaving 0 bases unmatched. The germline gives CDR1 LNHDA, CDR2 SQIVND (reference sequence). The CDR3 is 11 residues long.

V gene TRBV7-2 combines with J gene TRBJ1-5, with 10 bases that match TRBD1. The germline gives CDR1 SGHTA, CDR2 FQGNSA. This CDR3 is 14 amino acids long. V gave up 1 base and J gave up 6 bases; unmatched junction bases: 0. The CDR3 nucleotides read TGTGCCAGCAGCTTAGGGGACAGGGGTCAGCCCCAGCATTTT. Residues: CASSLGDRGQPQHF.

This chain connects TRBV3-1 (or the pseudogene TRBV3-2) to TRBJ1-2; 10 positions match TRBD1. J lost 4 bases, V lost 6 bases, and 5 bases had no gene match. The CDR3 has 14 amino acids. From germline, CDR1 is LGHDT and CDR2 YNNKEL (reference sequence). CDR3 nucleotides: TGTGCCAGCAGGCCGACAGGGGGCCCCTATGGCTACACCTTC. Its protein is CASRPTGGPYGYTF.

This chain links TRBV6-2 or TRBV6-3 with TRBJ2-1, with D possibly matching TRBD1 (5 bases). The CDR3 has 13 amino acids. V lost 3 bases and J lost 9, with 12 bases in between. Looked up from germline, CDR1 is MNHEY and CDR2 is SVGEGT. CDR3 residues: CASSYPPRAEQFF. The CDR3 region has the DNA TGTGCCAGCAGTTATCCCCCCAGGGCTGAGCAGTTCTTC.

A single count supports this clone. This chain connects TRBV6-5 to TRBJ2-2; 9 bases fit TRBD1. Germline assignment: CDR1 MNHEY and CDR2 SVGAGI. V shed 6 bases and J 7 bases; nucleotides not matched to a gene: 9. The CDR3 contains 15 residues. CDR3 coding DNA: TGTGCCAGCAGGGAGAGGGACAGGGTAAACGGGGAGCTGTTTTTT. Translation gives CASRERDRVNGELFF.

This rearrangement joins TRBV12-5 to TRBJ2-7, with 9 bases fitting TRBD2. Germline V gene data show CDR1 as LGHNT and CDR2 as FRNRAP. CDR3 length: 16 residues. The V and J ends lost 2 bases and 2 bases, in that order; junction bases with no gene match: 7. The CDR3 nucleotides read TGTGCTAGTGGTTTGCCCGCGGGGGGGCATACCTACGAGCAGTACTTC. Its translation is CASGLPAGGHTYEQYF.

This clone was counted many times. The V and J genes are TRBV20-1 and TRBJ2-7; 9 bases agree with TRBD1. The CDR3 is 15 amino acids. V lost 3 bases and J lost 2; bases outside the gene matches: 8. Per germline, CDR1 DFQATT and CDR2 SNEGSKA (reference sequence). The CDR3 loop is CSASSGTGIAYEQYF. CDR3 nucleotides: TGCAGTGCTAGTTCAGGGACAGGGATCGCCTACGAGCAGTACTTC.

The V call is TRBV19, the J call TRBJ2-5, with 7 bases fitting TRBD1. The CDR3 extends over 14 amino acids. The V and J ends lost 3 bases and 5 bases, in that order; junction bases with no gene match: 6. Germline-derived CDR1 and CDR2 are LNHDA and SQIVND (reference sequence). The CDR3 sequence: CASSIHGTAETQYF. The CDR3, as DNA: TGTGCCAGTAGTATCCACGGGACAGCCGAGACCCAGTACTTC.

This chain links TRBV4-1 with TRBJ1-1, with 9 nucleotides matching TRBD1. Germline-derived CDR1 and CDR2 are MGHRA and YSYEKL. Trimming cost V 4 bases and J 0 bases; bases outside gene matches: 15. This CDR3 has 19 amino acids. The CDR3 spells CASSLRLGTGLRMNTEAFF. In DNA, the CDR3 is TGCGCCAGCAGCCTAAGGCTCGGGACAGGGTTAAGAATGAACACTGAAGCTTTCTTT.

The V and J genes are TRBV3-1 (or the pseudogene TRBV3-2) and TRBJ1-1; D may be TRBD1 (5 bases). Trimming removed 0 bases at V and 3 bases at J, with 14 bases between. Germline values: CDR1 LGHDT, CDR2 YNNKEL (reference sequence). The length of the CDR3 is 16 residues. The CDR3 coding sequence is TGTGCCAGCAGCCAAGAAAGCGGGGGTCGGGACACTGAAGCTTTCTTT. It translates to CASSQESGGRDTEAFF.

Here the CDR3 reads CASSLYRQNSYNEQFF. CDR3 in DNA: TGTGCCAGCAGCTTGTACAGACAGAACTCCTACAATGAGCAGTTCTTC. The rearrangement links TRBV7-9 to TRBJ2-1; D might be TRBD1 (5 bases). The CDR3 runs 16 residues. With 3 bases removed from V and 0 bases from J, the gap between germline ends came to 12 bases. In germline, CDR1 is SEHNR, CDR2 FQNEAQ (reference sequence).

The CDR3 region has the DNA TGTGCCAGCAAACAGGGTCTGCATTCACCCCTCCACTTT. Translating gives CASKQGLHSPLHF. The chain links TRBV2 to TRBJ1-6, with D maybe TRBD1 (6 bases). The CDR3 extends over 13 amino acids. The germline gives CDR1 SNHLY, CDR2 FYNNEI. V lost 7 bases to trimming and J lost 8 bases, with 12 bases between them.

The V gene is TRBV7-9, the J gene TRBJ1-3; no clear D gene. The CDR3 is 15 amino acids. Trimming removed 1 base at V and 8 bases at J, with 15 bases between. Germline V gene lookup returns CDR1 SEHNR and CDR2 FQNEAQ (reference sequence). This CDR3 reads CASSLESPSVDTIYF. The CDR3 bases are TGTGCCAGCAGCTTAGAGTCACCGAGTGTCGACACCATATATTTT.

The chain is built from TRBV19 and TRBJ1-5, with 7 positions matching TRBD1. Unmatched junction bases numbered 6, after V lost 8 bases and J lost 8 bases. Looked up from germline, CDR1 is LNHDA and CDR2 is SQIVND (reference sequence). This CDR3 has 12 amino acids. CDR3 DNA sequence: TGTGCCAGTCGACAGGGCGGCAAGCCCCAGCATTTT. It specifies CASRQGGKPQHF.

This clone has only a few counts. CDR3 residues: CASSYATNYFYNEQFF. CDR3 nucleotide sequence: TGTGCCAGCAGCTACGCGACAAATTACTTTTACAATGAGCAGTTCTTC. This rearrangement joins TRBV7-2 to TRBJ2-1, with D unclear. CDR1 and CDR2 from the germline V gene are SGHTA and FQGNSA. The length of the CDR3 is 16 residues. The germline V and J ends were trimmed by 4 bases and 4 bases, with 17 bases remaining between them.

The chain recombines TRBV11-2 with TRBJ2-1; TRBD2 aligns across 12 bases. Germline CDR1 and CDR2: SGHAT and FQNNGV. V lost 5 bases to trimming and J lost 5 bases; unmatched junction nucleotides: 16. The CDR3 totals 19 residues. The DNA of the CDR3 is TGTGCCAGCAGCCCAGGCCACACCGCGGGACTAGCGGGTAACAATGAGCAGTTCTTC. This codes for CASSPGHTAGLAGNNEQFF.

The sample holds a few counts of this clone. The J gene is TRBJ1-4, the V gene TRBV19; D call uncertain. Germline V gene lookup returns CDR1 LNHDA and CDR2 SQIVND (reference sequence). The V end was cut by 7 bases, the J end by 0 bases, with 12 bases between. CDR3 length: 15 residues. The CDR3 sequence: CASTFGLSTNEKLFF. The CDR3 DNA reads TGTGCCAGTACATTTGGCCTTTCAACTAATGAAAAACTGTTTTTT.

The chain joins TRBV4-2 to TRBJ2-1; 13 bases are a match to TRBD2. Looked up from germline, CDR1 is LGHNA and CDR2 is YNFKEQ. The trim removed 0 bases at V and 6 bases at J, leaving 11 bases unmatched. The CDR3 spans 19 residues. The CDR3 DNA is TGTGCCAGCAGCCAAGATACTAGCGGGGGGGCCCGGGTCACCAATGAGCAGTTCTTC. It is translated as CASSQDTSGGARVTNEQFF.

V and J are TRBV11-2 and TRBJ1-3, with 8 bases that match TRBD1. After removal of 4 bases from V and 0 bases from J, the junction contained 5 bases not matched to a gene. This CDR3 is built from 16 residues. Germline CDR1 and CDR2: SGHAT and FQNNGV. The CDR3 protein is CASSSGTGRSGNTIYF. The CDR3 DNA follows: TGTGCCAGCAGCTCTGGGACAGGTCGCTCTGGAAACACCATATATTTT.

The V and J genes are TRBV5-8 and TRBJ1-5; D unresolved. In germline, CDR1 is SGHTS, CDR2 YDEGEE. CDR3 length: 13 amino acids. The germline V and J ends were trimmed by 0 bases and 10 bases, with 11 bases remaining between them. For the CDR3, the DNA is TGTGCCAGCAGCTTGGGTAGGGAGTATCCCCAGCATTTT. It is translated as CASSLGREYPQHF.